Each of the 28 T cell receptor beta chains below was sequenced from the same sample in a study of human T cells and chemical hapten exposure. Time point reported: patch test 1, 2 weeks after DPC sensitization. Regarding treatment: therapeutic diphenylcyclopropenone sensitization with weekly scalp DPC. TCRdb ran MiXCR on the RACE reads and lists one entry per CDR3 protein. The repertoire holds around 300,000 distinct CDR3 sequences, approximately 6.3% seen once, with 8.4% in the top ten. The sequencing here drew on whole blood, taken in connection with sensitization to the hapten diphenylcyclopropenone (DPC). These TCRs come from a woman aged 18-35 years with alopecia areata. Some clones in this sample may be carry-over from other donors' samples.

This clonotype was detected only a few times. V usage is TRBV5-4 and J usage is TRBJ2-4; TRBD1 matches 7 bases. Germline lookup yields CDR1 SGHNT and CDR2 YYREEE (reference sequence). The CDR3 has 14 residues. After removal of 3 bases from V and 3 bases from J, the junction contained 3 bases not matched to a gene. For the CDR3, the DNA is TGTGCCAGCAGCTATGGGACAGACAAAAACATTCAGTACTTC. This gives the protein CASSYGTDKNIQYF.

This clonotype was detected ten times or more. The rearrangement joins TRBV4-3 to TRBJ2-2; 9 bases map to TRBD1. Germline V CDR1 and CDR2: LGHNA, YSLEER. The CDR3 is 17 residues long. The J segment lost 4 bases and the V segment lost 0 bases, leaving 6 bases of the junction unmatched. The CDR3 loop reads CASSQDEGQGPTGELFF. The CDR3 DNA reads as TGCGCCAGCAGCCAAGACGAGGGACAGGGTCCCACCGGGGAGCTGTTTTTT.

This clonotype was recorded many times. This chain joins TRBV18 and TRBJ1-6; D may be TRBD1 (5 bases). The CDR3 covers 14 residues. The V gene's germline CDR1 is KGHSH and CDR2 LQKENI. V lost 4 bases and J 6 bases, leaving 10 bases between the germline ends. CDR3 in DNA: TGTGCCAGCTCACAAGACAGTCGTAATTCACCCCTCCACTTT. It is translated as CASSQDSRNSPLHF.

This clonotype was recorded many times. The genes are TRBV7-2 and TRBJ2-3; D is perhaps TRBD2 (5 bases). Germline assignment: CDR1 SGHTA and CDR2 FQGNSA. V was pared by 4 bases and J by 1 base, with 15 bases between. The CDR3 has 16 amino acids. CDR3 residues: CASSSLGSPGTDTQYF. CDR3 bases: TGTGCCAGCAGCTCCCTAGGGAGCCCCGGCACAGATACGCAGTATTTT.

Points on this clonotype: Mismatch with germline at one junction end may stem from a read error. This rearrangement joins TRBV5-1 to TRBJ2-7; TRBD1 might be the D (5 bases). This CDR3 comprises 12 residues. Germline CDR1 and CDR2: SGHRS and YFSETQ. CDR3 residues: CASSLGGYELYF. The DNA of the CDR3 is TGCGCCAGCAGCTTGGGGGGCTACGAGCTGTACTTC.

This clonotype has only a few counts. The chain links TRBV29-1 to TRBJ1-1; D gene ambiguous. The CDR3 has 12 residues. Trimming pared 3 bases from V and 2 bases from J, leaving 7 bases between. Per the germline V gene, CDR1 is SQVTM and CDR2 is ANQGSEA. CDR3 sequence reads: CSVDMANTEAFF. DNA for the CDR3: TGCAGCGTTGATATGGCCAACACTGAAGCTTTCTTT.

This clonotype was seen ten or more times. The chain recombines TRBV29-1 with TRBJ2-3; 11 nucleotides align to TRBD2. CDR1 and CDR2 from the germline V gene are SQVTM and ANQGSEA. Trimming at V came to 7 bases and at J to 2 bases, leaving 5 bases not matched to a gene. The CDR3 loop spans 14 amino acids. CDR3 sequence reads: CSATSGGNTDTQYF. The CDR3 DNA reads TGCAGCGCAACTAGCGGGGGAAACACAGATACGCAGTATTTT.

The genes are TRBV5-4 and TRBJ2-1; 8 nucleotides align to TRBD2. The CDR3 totals 15 residues. Looked up from germline, CDR1 is SGHNT and CDR2 is YYREEE (reference sequence). Trimming took 7 bases from V and 4 from J; bases not matched to a gene: 10. For the CDR3, the DNA is TGTGCCAGCCAGCCATTAGCGGGGAGTTACAATGAGCAGTTCTTC. Protein product: CASQPLAGSYNEQFF. The full variable domain, completed using reference TRBV5-4 and TRBJ2-1, is ETGVTQSPTHLIKTRGQQVTLRCSSQSGHNTVSWYQQALGQGPQFIFQYYREEENGRGNFPPRFSGLQFPNYSSELNVNALELDDSALYLCASQPLAGSYNEQFFGPGTRLTVL.

Only a few counts were recorded for this clonotype. DNA of the CDR3: TGTGCCAGCAGCCAAGATTTGGCAGGGGGCGAATATGGCTACACCTTC. This gives the protein CASSQDLAGGEYGYTF. The chain combines TRBV4-2 with TRBJ1-2; 8 nucleotides match TRBD1. The CDR3 length is 16 residues. The germline V gene has CDR1 LGHNA and CDR2 YNFKEQ. The trim removed 0 bases at V and 5 bases at J, leaving 8 bases unmatched.

A few counts support this clonotype. The genes are TRBV3-1 and TRBJ1-2; unclear D gene. The CDR3 is made up of 14 amino acids. Per germline, CDR1 LGHDT and CDR2 YNNKEL (reference sequence). The V end lost 4 bases, the J end lost 9 bases, and 18 bases lay between the germline ends. CDR3 sequence reads: CASSPGEAVGRYTF. For the CDR3, the DNA is TGTGCCAGCAGCCCCGGGGAGGCCGTCGGTCGCTACACCTTC.

This rearrangement joins TRBV4-2 to TRBJ1-1; possibly TRBD1 for D (5 bases). This CDR3 has 16 residues. Looked up from germline, CDR1 is LGHNA and CDR2 is YNFKEQ. The V end was cut by 0 bases, the J end by 8 bases, with 19 bases between. CDR3 sequence reads: CASSQEGALRAAEAFF. CDR3 DNA sequence: TGTGCCAGCAGCCAAGAAGGGGCTTTGCGGGCCGCCGAAGCTTTCTTT.

The V gene is TRBV2, the J gene TRBJ1-1; 9 nucleotides match TRBD1. Germline CDR1 SNHLY, CDR2 FYNNEI. The V gene end was trimmed by 7 bases and the J gene end by 5 bases; junction bases not matched to a gene: 8. This CDR3 region has 14 residues. CDR3 loop: CASTLRTGETEAFF. CDR3 DNA sequence: TGTGCCAGCACTCTCAGGACAGGGGAAACTGAAGCTTTCTTT.

This clonotype was found a few times. This chain uses TRBV29-1 with TRBJ1-1; 9 bases map to TRBD1. Germline V gives CDR1 SQVTM, CDR2 ANQGSEA. The CDR3 loop spans 15 amino acids. Unmatched junction bases numbered 7, after V lost 1 base and J lost 4 bases. The chain's CDR3 is CSVEVRGQGSTEAFF. DNA of the CDR3: TGCAGCGTTGAAGTAAGGGGACAGGGAAGCACTGAAGCTTTCTTT.

This clonotype showed up just a few times. The chain carries TRBV9 and TRBJ2-3; D not resolved. This CDR3 has 12 residues. V lost 0 bases and J 7 bases, leaving 6 bases between the germline ends. Per the germline V gene, CDR1 is SGDLS and CDR2 is YYNGEE. CDR3 bases: TGTGCCAGCAGCGTAGAGGAGTATACGCAGTATTTT. It yields the protein CASSVEEYTQYF.

The rearrangement joins TRBV4-3 to TRBJ1-3; no definite D call. V dropped 2 bases and J dropped 2 bases, with 4 bases sitting between them. The germline V gene has CDR1 LGHNA and CDR2 YSLEER. This CDR3 is built from 13 residues. CDR3 sequence (DNA): TGCGCCAGCAGCCAATCGCCTGGAAACACCATATATTTT. It translates to CASSQSPGNTIYF.

This clonotype was found many times. This sequence joins TRBV19 and TRBJ2-1; TRBD2 matches 8 bases. Germline CDR1 is LNHDA and CDR2 is SQIVND (reference sequence). This CDR3 contains 14 residues. The J segment lost 5 bases and the V segment lost 0 bases, leaving 0 bases of the junction unmatched. CDR3 region: CASSIERGDNEQFF. The CDR3 DNA reads as TGTGCCAGTAGTATAGAGCGGGGGGACAATGAGCAGTTCTTC.

This clonotype was seen many times. V and J are TRBV12-3 or TRBV12-4 and TRBJ1-5; D uncertain. The CDR3 sequence is 15 residues long. V lost 7 bases and J 7 bases, leaving 20 bases between the germline ends. CDR3 sequence: CASTSRAHGYQPQHF. The CDR3 bases are TGTGCCAGCACCTCCAGAGCCCATGGGTACCAGCCCCAGCATTTT.

This clonotype appeared a few times. This chain joins TRBV13 and TRBJ1-3, with D tentatively TRBD1 (6 bases). Trimming shortened V by 3 bases and J by 2 bases, and 11 bases separated the two germline ends. CDR3 size: 15 residues. Germline V CDR1 and CDR2: PRHDT, FYEKMQ (reference sequence). CDR3 residues: CASSFSGTTGNTIYF. CDR3 DNA sequence: TGTGCCAGCAGCTTTTCCGGGACAACTGGAAACACCATATATTTT.

This clonotype was observed a handful of times. The V gene is TRBV5-5, the J gene TRBJ1-3; D is undetermined. The CDR3 loop spans 16 amino acids. Between the trimmed V and J ends, which lost 1 base and 1 base, there was a span of 12 bases. CDR1 and CDR2 from the germline V gene are SGHKS and YYEKEE (reference sequence). CDR3 region: CASSLSSMGSGNTIYF. CDR3 bases: TGTGCCAGCAGCTTGAGCAGCATGGGGTCTGGAAACACCATATATTTT.

The CDR3 sequence: CSAMDRTGGYTF. CDR3 DNA sequence: TGCAGTGCTATGGACAGAACCGGCGGCTACACCTTC. The chain employs TRBV20-1 and TRBJ1-2; possible D gene TRBD1, 6 bases. Trimming removed 4 bases from V and 8 bases from J, with 14 bases in between. The CDR3 has 12 amino acids. The V gene's germline CDR1 is DFQATT and CDR2 SNEGSKA (reference sequence).

There are a few counts of this clonotype. The rearrangement links TRBV13 to TRBJ1-4; 7 bases are a match to TRBD1. Trimming took 5 bases from V and 8 from J; bases not matched to a gene: 11. The germline gives CDR1 PRHDT, CDR2 FYEKMQ (reference sequence). The CDR3 contains 15 residues. The CDR3 sequence: CASSRRTGDNEKLFF. DNA of the CDR3: TGTGCCAGCAGCCGAAGGACAGGAGACAACGAAAAACTGTTTTTT.

A few counts support this clonotype. This chain connects TRBV28 to TRBJ2-2; tentatively, D is TRBD1 (5 bases). V shed 3 bases and J shed 6 bases, with 8 bases lying between them. Germline loops: CDR1 MDHEN, CDR2 SYDVKM. The CDR3 covers 13 residues. CDR3 nucleotide sequence: TGTGCCAGCAGTTTGACAGTCCCCGGGGAGCTGTTTTTT. Its protein is CASSLTVPGELFF.

The chain combines TRBV12-3 or TRBV12-4 with TRBJ1-1, with no clear D. Trimming left V 2 bases short and J 5 bases short, with 6 bases between. The CDR3 has 12 residues. CDR3 sequence: CASSLSQTEAFF. CDR3 bases: TGTGCCAGCAGTTTAAGTCAGACTGAAGCTTTCTTT.

This clonotype was observed a handful of times. This chain links TRBV10-3 with TRBJ2-7; tentatively, D is TRBD1 (8 bases). CDR3 length: 15 amino acids. V was trimmed by 6 bases and J by 3 bases, leaving 18 bases between them. Germline-derived CDR1 and CDR2 are ENHRY and SYGVKD. Written as DNA, the CDR3 is TGTGCCATCAGCAAAACAGGGGGAGGGGACTACGAGCAGTACTTC. This translates into CAISKTGGGDYEQYF.

This clonotype came up a few times. The chain employs TRBV5-1 and TRBJ2-3; D not certain. The length of the CDR3 is 16 residues. Trimming took 2 bases from V and 2 from J, leaving 15 bases between them. Per the germline V gene, CDR1 is SGHRS and CDR2 is YFSETQ. The CDR3 DNA reads as TGCGCCAGCAGCTTACCAATTCTAGAAGTCACAGATACGCAGTATTTT. Protein product: CASSLPILEVTDTQYF.

J is TRBJ2-3 and V is TRBV29-1; possible D gene TRBD1, 6 bases. The germline gives CDR1 SQVTM, CDR2 ANQGSEA. V lost 8 bases to trimming and J lost 2 bases, with 26 bases between them. This CDR3 comprises 17 residues. Written as DNA, the CDR3 is TGCAGCCCCCACTATAACAGGGAAGGTCTCTACACAGATACGCAGTATTTT. Amino acids: CSPHYNREGLYTDTQYF.

In this sample, this clonotype turned up many times. The rearrangement uses TRBV9 and TRBJ2-3; 7 bases match TRBD2. CDR3 size: 16 residues. V shed 3 bases and J 0 bases; nucleotides not matched to a gene: 7. From germline, CDR1 is SGDLS and CDR2 YYNGEE. CDR3 region: CASSASSGISTDTQYF. CDR3 nucleotide sequence: TGTGCCAGCAGCGCGTCGAGCGGGATTAGCACAGATACGCAGTATTTT.

This clonotype has a count of ten or more. The CDR3 here is CASRLRAYEQYF. The DNA for the CDR3 is TGTGCCAGCCGTCTCAGGGCCTACGAGCAGTACTTC. The rearrangement uses TRBV2 and TRBJ2-7; possible D gene TRBD1, 5 bases. V gave up 8 bases and J gave up 2 bases, with 10 bases separating them. CDR1 SNHLY and CDR2 FYNNEI come from the germline V gene. This CDR3 region has 12 residues.